One sample yielded the 3 T cell receptor beta chains listed below, sequenced in a study of blood T cell repertoires in COVID-19 (dated by TCRdb to the early 2020s). Library method: the immunoSEQ multiplex PCR assay. TCRdb carries this immuneACCESS record with in-frame sequences only. Its versions omit some clonotypes, under half of them owing to an unresolved V gene in the studies checked, with the rest unexplained. The sample data list under 200,000 clones, and about nine tenths of these were observed just once. 0.5% to 0.55% of the sample is taken by the ten largest. The sequenced sample was peripheral blood. Source of these receptors: a man between 50 and 59 years old with acute or convalescent COVID-19.

Note on this clone: This sample includes further DNA sequences coding for the same CDR3. The chain combines TRBV24-1 with TRBJ2-2; a possible D gene is TRBD1 (6 bases). CDR1 KGHDR and CDR2 SFDVKD come from the germline V gene. Trimming left V 4 bases short and J 2 bases short, with 10 bases between. The CDR3 has 15 amino acids. CDR3 coding DNA: TGTGCCACCAGTGACCCCGGGACAAACACCGGGGAGCTGTTTTTT. Amino acids: CATSDPGTNTGELFF.

V is TRBV4-1 and J is TRBJ1-4; no clear D. Per the germline V gene, CDR1 is MGHRA and CDR2 is YSYEKL. This CDR3 region has 16 residues. V shed 2 bases and J shed 3 bases, with 13 bases lying between them. CDR3 in DNA: TGCGCCAGCAGCCAAATAGGTTACGAGGCTAATGAAAAACTGTTTTTT. It specifies CASSQIGYEANEKLFF.

The V and J genes are TRBV7-9 and TRBJ2-2; 10 bases fit TRBD1. CDR1 is SEHNR, CDR2 FQNEAQ, per germline (reference sequence). Unmatched junction bases numbered 3, after V lost 5 bases and J lost 3 bases. The CDR3 runs 15 residues. CDR3 sequence reads: CASSPDRGDTGELFF. CDR3 bases: TGTGCCAGCAGCCCGGACAGGGGGGACACCGGGGAGCTGTTTTTT.